The clone carrying this T cell receptor beta chain turned up a few times. RNA transcripts provided the template for amplifying TCR beta CDR3 regions. Second-round multiplex PCR came after first-round RT-PCR with HTBI primers. One entry per CDR3 protein results from TCRdb running MiXCR on the multiplex PCR reads. The repertoire has about 740,000 distinct CDR3 sequences, roughly 40% of them found once; the top ten carry less than 55%. Germline V lookup: CDR1 SNHLY, CDR2 FYNNEI. V lost 5 bases and J lost 3, with 17 bases in between. CDR3 length equals 15 residues. The record originates from a study of Graves' ophthalmopathy and Graves' hyperthyroidism. The authors diagnosed from clinical symptoms, serum thyroxine, TRAb, thyroid ultrasound and orbital computed tomography.

The TCR comes from an adult man with Graves' ophthalmopathy. The specimen was peripheral blood. This chain links TRBV2 with TRBJ2-7; possible D gene TRBD2, 6 bases. Here the CDR3 reads CASSYSRSGDYEQYF. As DNA, the CDR3 is TGTGCCAGCAGTTACTCGAGGTCGGGGGACTACGAGCAGTACTTC.